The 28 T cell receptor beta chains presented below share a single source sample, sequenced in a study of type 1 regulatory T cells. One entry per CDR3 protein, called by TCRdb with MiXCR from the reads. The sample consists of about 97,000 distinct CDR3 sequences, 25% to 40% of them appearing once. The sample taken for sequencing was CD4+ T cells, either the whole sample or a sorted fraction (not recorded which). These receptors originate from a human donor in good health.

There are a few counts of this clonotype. This chain's CDR3 is CASSYPDKVDTQYF. Written as DNA, the CDR3 is TGTGCCAGCAGTTATCCAGATAAGGTAGATACGCAGTATTTT. This chain links TRBV6-2 or TRBV6-3 with TRBJ2-3; D is ambiguous. Trimming took off 3 bases at V and 5 bases at J, with 12 bases between the two ends. CDR3 size: 14 residues. CDR1 and CDR2 (germline): MNHEY, SVGEGT.

The CDR3 is CAISESGALAGHDEQFF. CDR3 nucleotide sequence: TGTGCCATCAGTGAGTCGGGGGCGTTAGCGGGACATGATGAGCAGTTCTTC. V usage is TRBV10-3 and J usage is TRBJ2-1; TRBD2 matches 8 bases. The CDR3 totals 17 residues. J lost 8 bases, V lost 0 bases, and 12 bases had no gene match. Germline CDR1 ENHRY, CDR2 SYGVKD.

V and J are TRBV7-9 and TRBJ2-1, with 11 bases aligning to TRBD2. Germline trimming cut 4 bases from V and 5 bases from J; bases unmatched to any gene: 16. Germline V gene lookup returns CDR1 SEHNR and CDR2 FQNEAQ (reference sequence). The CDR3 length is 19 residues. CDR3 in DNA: TGTGCCAGCAGCTCCCCCAGACTAGCGGGGACTCGGACAGACAATGAGCAGTTCTTC. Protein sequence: CASSSPRLAGTRTDNEQFF.

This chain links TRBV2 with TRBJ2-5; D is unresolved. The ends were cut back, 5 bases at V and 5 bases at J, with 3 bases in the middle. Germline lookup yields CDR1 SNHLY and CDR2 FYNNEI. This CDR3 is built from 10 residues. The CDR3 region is CASSRETQYF. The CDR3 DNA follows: TGTGCCAGCAGTCGGGAGACCCAGTACTTC. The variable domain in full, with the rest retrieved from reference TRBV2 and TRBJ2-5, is EPEVTQTPSHQVTQMGQEVILRCVPISNHLYFYWYRQILGQKVEFLVSFYNNEISEKSEIFDDQFSVERPDGSNFTLKIRSTKLEDSAMYFCASSRETQYFGPGTRLLVL.

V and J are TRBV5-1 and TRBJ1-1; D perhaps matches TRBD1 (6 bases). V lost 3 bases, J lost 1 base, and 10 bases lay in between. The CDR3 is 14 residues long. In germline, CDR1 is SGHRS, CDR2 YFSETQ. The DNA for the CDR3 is TGCGCCAGCAGCTCTGGGGGCAGGAACACTGAAGCTTTCTTT. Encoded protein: CASSSGGRNTEAFF.

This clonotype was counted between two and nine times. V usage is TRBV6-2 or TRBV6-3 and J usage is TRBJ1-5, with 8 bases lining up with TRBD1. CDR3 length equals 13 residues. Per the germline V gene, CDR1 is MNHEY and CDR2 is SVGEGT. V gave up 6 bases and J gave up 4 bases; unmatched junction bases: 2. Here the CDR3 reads CASRDRANQPQHF. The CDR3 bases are TGTGCCAGCAGGGACAGGGCGAATCAGCCCCAGCATTTT.

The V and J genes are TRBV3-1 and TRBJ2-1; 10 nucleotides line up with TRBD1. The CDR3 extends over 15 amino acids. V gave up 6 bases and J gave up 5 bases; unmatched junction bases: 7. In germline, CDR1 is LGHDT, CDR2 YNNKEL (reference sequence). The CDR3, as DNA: TGTGCCAGCAGAACCGGGACAGGGGTTAACAATGAGCAGTTCTTC. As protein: CASRTGTGVNNEQFF.

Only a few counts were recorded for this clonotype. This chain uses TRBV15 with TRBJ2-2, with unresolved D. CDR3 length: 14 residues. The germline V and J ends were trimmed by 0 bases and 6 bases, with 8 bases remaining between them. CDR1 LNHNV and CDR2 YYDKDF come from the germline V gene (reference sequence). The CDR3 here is CATSRDTVAGELFF. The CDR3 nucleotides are TGTGCCACCAGCAGAGACACGGTAGCCGGGGAGCTGTTTTTT.

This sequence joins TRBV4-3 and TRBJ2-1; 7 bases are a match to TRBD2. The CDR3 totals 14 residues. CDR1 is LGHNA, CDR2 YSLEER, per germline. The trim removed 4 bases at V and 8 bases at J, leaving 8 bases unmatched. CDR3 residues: CASSPWISGDEQFF. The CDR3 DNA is TGCGCCAGCAGCCCCTGGATCAGCGGGGATGAGCAGTTCTTC.

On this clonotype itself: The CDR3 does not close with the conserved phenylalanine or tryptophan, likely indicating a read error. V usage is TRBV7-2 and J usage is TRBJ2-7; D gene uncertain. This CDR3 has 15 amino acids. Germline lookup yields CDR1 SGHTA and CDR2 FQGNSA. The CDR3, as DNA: TGTGCCAGCAGCTTCGACCCGACTCCTTCCTACAAGCAGTACCTC. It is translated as CASSFDPTPSYKQYL.

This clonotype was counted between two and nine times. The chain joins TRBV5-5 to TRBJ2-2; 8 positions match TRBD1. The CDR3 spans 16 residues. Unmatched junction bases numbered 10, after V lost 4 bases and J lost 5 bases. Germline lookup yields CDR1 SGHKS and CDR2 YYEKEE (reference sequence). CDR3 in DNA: TGTGCCAGCAGCAAAATGACAGGGGTGGGGACCGGGGAGCTGTTTTTT. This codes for CASSKMTGVGTGELFF.

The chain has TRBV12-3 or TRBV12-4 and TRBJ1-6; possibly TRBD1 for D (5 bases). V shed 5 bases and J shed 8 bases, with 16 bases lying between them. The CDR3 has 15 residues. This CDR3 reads CASSPWGERDSPLHF. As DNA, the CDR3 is TGTGCCAGCAGTCCCTGGGGGGAGAGGGATTCACCCCTCCACTTT.

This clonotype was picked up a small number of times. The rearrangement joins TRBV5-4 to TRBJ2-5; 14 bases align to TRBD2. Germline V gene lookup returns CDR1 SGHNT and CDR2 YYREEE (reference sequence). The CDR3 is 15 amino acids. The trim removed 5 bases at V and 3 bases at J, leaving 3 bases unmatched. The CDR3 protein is CASRKGLAGEETQYF. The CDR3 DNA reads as TGTGCCAGCAGAAAGGGACTAGCGGGAGAAGAGACCCAGTACTTC.

The CDR3 nucleotides are TGTGCCAGCAGCGTTAGCGGGAGAGGTATTCAGTACTTC. Residues: CASSVSGRGIQYF. The rearrangement links TRBV7-2 to TRBJ2-4; TRBD2 agrees at 9 bases. This CDR3 has 13 amino acids. V trimming: 5 bases; J trimming: 10 bases; junction bases outside the gene matches: 6. Germline CDR1 and CDR2: SGHTA and FQGNSA.

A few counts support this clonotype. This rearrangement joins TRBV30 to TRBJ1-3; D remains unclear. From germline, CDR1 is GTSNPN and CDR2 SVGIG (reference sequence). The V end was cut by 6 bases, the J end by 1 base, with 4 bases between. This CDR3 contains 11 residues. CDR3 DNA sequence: TGTGCCTGCGGATCTGGAAACACCATATATTTT. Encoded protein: CACGSGNTIYF.

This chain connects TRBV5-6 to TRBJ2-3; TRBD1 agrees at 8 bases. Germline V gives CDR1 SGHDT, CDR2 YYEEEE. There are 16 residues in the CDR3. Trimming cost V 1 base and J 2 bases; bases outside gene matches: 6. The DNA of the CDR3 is TGTGCCAGCAGCTTGTATGAGACAGGGGACACAGATACGCAGTATTTT. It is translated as CASSLYETGDTDTQYF.

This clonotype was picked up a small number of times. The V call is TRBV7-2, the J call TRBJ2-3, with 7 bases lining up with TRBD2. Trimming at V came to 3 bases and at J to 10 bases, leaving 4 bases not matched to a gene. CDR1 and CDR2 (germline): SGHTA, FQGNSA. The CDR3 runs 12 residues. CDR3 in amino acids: CASSLGGGAQYF. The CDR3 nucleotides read TGTGCCAGCAGCTTGGGGGGGGGTGCGCAGTATTTT.

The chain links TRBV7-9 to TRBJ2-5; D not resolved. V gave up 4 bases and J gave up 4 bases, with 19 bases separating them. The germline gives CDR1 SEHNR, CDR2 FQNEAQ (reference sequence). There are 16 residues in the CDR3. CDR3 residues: CASSSTPLLSLETQYF. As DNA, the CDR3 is TGTGCCAGCAGCTCGACCCCCCTTCTCAGTCTAGAGACCCAGTACTTC.

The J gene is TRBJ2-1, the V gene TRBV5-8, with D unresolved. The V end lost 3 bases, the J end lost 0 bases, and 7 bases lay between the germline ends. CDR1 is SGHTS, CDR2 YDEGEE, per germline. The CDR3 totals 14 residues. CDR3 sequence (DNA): TGTGCCAGCAGCTCCACTTACTCCTACAATGAGCAGTTCTTC. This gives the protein CASSSTYSYNEQFF.

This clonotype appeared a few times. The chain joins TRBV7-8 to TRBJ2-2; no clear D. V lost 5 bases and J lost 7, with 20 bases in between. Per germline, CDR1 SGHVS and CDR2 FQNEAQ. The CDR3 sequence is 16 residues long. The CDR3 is CASSPLVGAPVGELFF. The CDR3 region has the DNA TGTGCCAGCAGCCCGCTGGTGGGCGCGCCCGTCGGGGAGCTGTTTTTT.

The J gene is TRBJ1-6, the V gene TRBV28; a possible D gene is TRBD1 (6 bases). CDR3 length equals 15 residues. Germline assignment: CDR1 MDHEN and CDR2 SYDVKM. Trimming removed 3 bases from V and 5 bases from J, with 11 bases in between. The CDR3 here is CASSLSRGNNSPLHF. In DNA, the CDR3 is TGTGCCAGCAGTTTGAGCAGGGGAAATAATTCACCCCTCCACTTT.

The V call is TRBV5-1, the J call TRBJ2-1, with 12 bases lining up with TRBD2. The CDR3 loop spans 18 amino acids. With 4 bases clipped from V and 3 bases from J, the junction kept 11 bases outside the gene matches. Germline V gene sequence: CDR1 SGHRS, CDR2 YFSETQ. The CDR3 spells CASSPRTMTSGGYNEQFF. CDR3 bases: TGCGCCAGCAGCCCCCGAACTATGACTAGCGGGGGCTACAATGAGCAGTTCTTC.

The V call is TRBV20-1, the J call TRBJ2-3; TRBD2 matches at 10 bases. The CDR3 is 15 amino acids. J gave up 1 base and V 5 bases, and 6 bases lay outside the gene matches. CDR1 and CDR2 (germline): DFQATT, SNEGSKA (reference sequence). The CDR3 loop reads CSAPRGTSGTDTQYF. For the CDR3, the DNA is TGCAGTGCTCCGAGGGGGACTAGCGGCACAGATACGCAGTATTTT.

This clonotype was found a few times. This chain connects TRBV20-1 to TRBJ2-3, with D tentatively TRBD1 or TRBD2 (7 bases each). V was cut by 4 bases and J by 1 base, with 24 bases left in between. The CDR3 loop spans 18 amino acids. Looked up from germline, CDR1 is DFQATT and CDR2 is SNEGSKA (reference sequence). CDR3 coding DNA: TGCAGTGCTATAGCGACAGGGAAGACTAGCTTAGGCACAGATACGCAGTATTTT. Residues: CSAIATGKTSLGTDTQYF.

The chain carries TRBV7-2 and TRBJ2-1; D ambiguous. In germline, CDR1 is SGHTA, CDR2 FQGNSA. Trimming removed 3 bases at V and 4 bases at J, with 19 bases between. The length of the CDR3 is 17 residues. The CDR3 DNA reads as TGTGCCAGCAGCTTGACCCCCCTGCGGAGATCTTACAATGAGCAGTTCTTC. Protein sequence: CASSLTPLRRSYNEQFF.

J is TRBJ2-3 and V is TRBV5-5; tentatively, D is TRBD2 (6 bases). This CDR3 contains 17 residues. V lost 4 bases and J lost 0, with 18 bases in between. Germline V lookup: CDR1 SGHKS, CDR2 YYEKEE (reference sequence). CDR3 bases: TGTGCCAGCAGCCCAACAATAGCGGCGTCTAGCACAGATACGCAGTATTTT. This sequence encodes CASSPTIAASSTDTQYF.

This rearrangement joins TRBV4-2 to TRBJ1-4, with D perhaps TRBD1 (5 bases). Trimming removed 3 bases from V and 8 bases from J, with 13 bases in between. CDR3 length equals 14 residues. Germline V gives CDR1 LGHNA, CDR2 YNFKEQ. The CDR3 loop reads CASSHAGLREKLFF. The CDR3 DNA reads TGTGCCAGCAGCCATGCGGGGCTGAGGGAAAAACTGTTTTTT.

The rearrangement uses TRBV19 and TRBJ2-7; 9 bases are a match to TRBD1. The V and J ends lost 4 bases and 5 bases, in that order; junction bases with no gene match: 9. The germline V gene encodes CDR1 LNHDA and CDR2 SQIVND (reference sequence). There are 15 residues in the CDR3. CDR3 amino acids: CASSTGTGSPNEQYF. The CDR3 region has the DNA TGTGCCAGTAGTACCGGGACAGGGTCCCCCAACGAGCAGTACTTC.